This T cell receptor beta chain was profiled in a study of T cell responses to AZD1222 COVID-19 vaccine. Findings and caveats of the study: Just six AZD1222 recipients were seropositive at baseline.

The data were produced by immunoSEQ multiplex PCR, yet TCRdb's version contains in-frame clones alone and is incomplete. The sample holds about 220,000 clones, about 92% seen once. A remark on this clone: Its antigen is not identified.

Per the germline V gene, CDR1 is MDHEN and CDR2 is SYDVKM. This CDR3 spans 15 amino acids. V lost 5 bases to trimming and J lost 7 bases; unmatched junction nucleotides: 10. The rearrangement joins TRBV28 to TRBJ2-1; 8 positions match TRBD2. The specimen was peripheral blood, collected on day 0 of MenACWY control vaccination. This receptor was obtained from an adult in good health. The CDR3 region has the DNA TGTGCCAGCAGTCAAGCGGGGGCGACTGGTAATGAGCAGTTCTTC. Translation gives CASSQAGATGNEQFF.